The 16 T cell receptor beta chains given below trace back to one sample, sequenced in a study of low-dose radiotherapy and immunotherapy resistance in tumors (dated by TCRdb to about 2022). What the time point label conveys for this sample: after trial treatment. What the treatment or condition label conveys for this sample: LDRT plus nivolumab, ipilimumab, low-dose cyclophosphamide and aspirin (RACIN trial). The reads were generated on an Illumina HiSeq 2500. To make first-strand cDNA, Superscript III was used along with a set of TRAV- and TRBV-specific primers so that both the TCRalpha and TCRbeta chains were covered. TCRs were amplified with Phusion for 15 to 25 PCR cycles using a constant-region primer together with the adapter attached to the V primers. The raw public reads went through TCRdb reprocessing: fastp at Q25, MiXCR clone calling, in-frame beta chains kept. Rows with one shared CDR3 protein collapse into an entry with the most common genes and DNA. The sample includes under 95,000 distinct CDR3 sequences, with less than 20% observed a single time. Approximately 1.5% of the sample is held by the ten biggest clonotypes.

The input for sequencing was PBMCs, taken after low-dose radiotherapy plus immunotherapy. The receptors derive from a male donor with prostate cancer.

This clonotype was counted ten times or more. This sequence joins TRBV7-2 and TRBJ2-2; D perhaps matches TRBD2 (6 bases). The V gene lost 5 bases and the J gene lost 2 bases, with 15 bases spanning the gap. The CDR3 loop spans 16 amino acids. Germline CDR1 and CDR2: SGHTA and FQGNSA. CDR3 DNA: TGTGCCAGCAGCAATGGGCTAGCGCAAAACACCGGGGAGCTGTTTTTT. Residues: CASSNGLAQNTGELFF.

This clonotype was seen ten or more times. V and J are TRBV7-2 and TRBJ2-7; 11 positions match TRBD2. The J segment lost 0 bases and the V segment lost 1 base, leaving 2 bases of the junction unmatched. Germline V lookup: CDR1 SGHTA, CDR2 FQGNSA. This CDR3 comprises 16 residues. The chain's CDR3 is CASSLGSGRDSYEQYF. CDR3 sequence (DNA): TGTGCCAGCAGCTTAGGTAGCGGGAGGGACTCCTACGAGCAGTACTTC.

This clonotype was picked up many times. V usage is TRBV20-1 and J usage is TRBJ1-5, with D possibly being TRBD1 (6 bases). V lost 0 bases and J 2 bases, leaving 17 bases between the germline ends. Germline CDR1 and CDR2: DFQATT and SNEGSKA (reference sequence). The CDR3 sequence is 17 residues long. DNA for the CDR3: TGCAGTGCTAGAGACTCGGGGGGGGCGCGGGGCAATCAGCCCCAGCATTTT. This translates into CSARDSGGARGNQPQHF.

In its sample, this clonotype was seen many times. The rearrangement links TRBV5-1 to TRBJ2-1; no clear D gene. Per the germline V gene, CDR1 is SGHRS and CDR2 is YFSETQ. The CDR3 loop spans 13 amino acids. With 4 bases removed from V and 14 bases from J, the gap between germline ends came to 19 bases. The CDR3 loop reads CASSPGPGLPEFF. CDR3 DNA: TGCGCCAGCAGCCCGGGTCCGGGCCTGCCAGAGTTCTTC.

This clonotype was picked up many times. The chain is built from TRBV6-1 and TRBJ1-2; TRBD1 might be the D (5 bases). Trimming left V 6 bases short and J 8 bases short, with 22 bases between. The CDR3 is 15 amino acids. Germline CDR1 and CDR2: MNHNS and SASEGT. DNA of the CDR3: TGTGCCAGCAGGCCGGGGACGCAAGGGACGGGAGGCTACACCTTC. It translates to CASRPGTQGTGGYTF.

The V call is TRBV4-3, the J call TRBJ2-2; D is perhaps TRBD2 (7 bases). The ends were cut back, 0 bases at V and 6 bases at J, with 11 bases in the middle. CDR1 and CDR2 (germline): LGHNA, YSLEER. This CDR3 has 15 residues. The CDR3 spells CASSQEGGQAGELFF. The CDR3 DNA reads TGCGCCAGCAGCCAAGAGGGGGGGCAGGCCGGGGAGCTGTTTTTT.

The table lists this clonotype with many counts. The V and J genes are TRBV30 and TRBJ2-6, with a possible D match to TRBD1 (6 bases). Trimming took off 7 bases at V and 4 bases at J, with 23 bases between the two ends. This CDR3 is built from 17 residues. Germline V gives CDR1 GTSNPN, CDR2 SVGIG (reference sequence). CDR3 DNA sequence: TGTGCCTTGCGTACGAACAGGGTATTTTCCGGGGCCAACGTCCTGACTTTC. This translates into CALRTNRVFSGANVLTF.

The sample holds many counts of this clonotype. In DNA form, the CDR3 reads TGCGCCAGCAGCTTGGGACACGCAACAAGTGAAGCTTTCTTT. It yields the protein CASSLGHATSEAFF. The chain is built from TRBV5-1 and TRBJ1-1; D is ambiguous. CDR1 is SGHRS, CDR2 YFSETQ, per germline. Trimming pared 0 bases from V and 7 bases from J, leaving 13 bases between. This CDR3 has 14 amino acids. Supplemented by reference TRBV5-1 and TRBJ1-1, the full variable domain reads KAGVTQTPRYLIKTRGQQVTLSCSPISGHRSVSWYQQTPGQGLQFLFEYFSETQRNKGNFPGRFSGRQFSNSRSEMNVSTLELGDSALYLCASSLGHATSEAFFGQGTRLTVV.

The V call is TRBV5-6, the J call TRBJ2-3, with D hard to call. The germline V gene has CDR1 SGHDT and CDR2 YYEEEE. Trimming removed 1 base at V and 4 bases at J, with 16 bases between. The CDR3 sequence is 16 residues long. The CDR3 DNA sequence: TGTGCCAGCAGCTTGACCCCCGATCCTAGGGCAGATACGCAGTATTTT. It codes for CASSLTPDPRADTQYF.

This clonotype was detected ten times or more. The chain uses TRBV28 and TRBJ2-5; 10 nucleotides align to TRBD2. The CDR3 contains 14 residues. CDR1 is MDHEN and CDR2 is SYDVKM in the germline V gene. V lost 7 bases, J lost 4 bases, and 6 bases stayed unmatched. The CDR3 DNA is TGTGCCAGCAACCTAGCGGGAGTGGGAGAGACCCAGTACTTC. Translated: CASNLAGVGETQYF.

This clonotype was detected ten times or more. V and J are TRBV4-1 and TRBJ2-4; D is uncertain. The CDR3 extends over 16 amino acids. Between the trimmed V and J ends, which lost 0 bases and 6 bases, there was a span of 15 bases. CDR1 MGHRA and CDR2 YSYEKL come from the germline V gene. CDR3 in amino acids: CASSQEERTHGNIQYF. The CDR3 region has the DNA TGCGCCAGCAGCCAAGAAGAGAGGACCCACGGAAACATTCAGTACTTC.

This clonotype was detected many times. This chain uses TRBV20-1 with TRBJ2-7; 11 bases match TRBD2. CDR1 DFQATT and CDR2 SNEGSKA come from the germline V gene (reference sequence). Trimming at V came to 5 bases and at J to 3 bases, leaving 6 bases not matched to a gene. This CDR3 comprises 14 residues. CDR3 DNA: TGCAGTGCTGACGCCGGGACTAGCGGCTACGAGCAGTACTTC. Protein: CSADAGTSGYEQYF.

In its sample, this clonotype was seen many times. The chain links TRBV12-3 or TRBV12-4 to TRBJ2-2; 9 nucleotides line up with TRBD2. V lost 6 bases to trimming and J lost 3 bases; unmatched junction nucleotides: 5. The CDR3 sequence is 15 residues long. The chain's CDR3 is CASSSSGTDTGELFF. The CDR3 coding sequence is TGTGCCAGCAGCTCTAGCGGGACGGACACCGGGGAGCTGTTTTTT.

The sample holds a few counts of this clonotype. The J gene is TRBJ1-1, the V gene TRBV28; D gene unclear. The CDR3 has 15 residues. Looked up from germline, CDR1 is MDHEN and CDR2 is SYDVKM. The V end lost 7 bases, the J end lost 5 bases, and 20 bases lay between the germline ends. CDR3: CASKLIRAGGTEAFF. Here the CDR3 DNA reads TGTGCCAGCAAACTTATAAGGGCCGGTGGGACTGAAGCTTTCTTT.

The sample holds many counts of this clonotype. V is TRBV6-1 and J is TRBJ1-2, with D possibly being TRBD1 (6 bases). V gave up 5 bases and J gave up 3 bases, with 13 bases separating them. Germline loops: CDR1 MNHNS, CDR2 SASEGT. The CDR3 is 14 amino acids. The CDR3 region has the DNA TGTGCCAGCAGTACTACAGGGAATGACTATGGCTACACCTTC. It is translated as CASSTTGNDYGYTF.

This clonotype was counted ten times or more. This sequence joins TRBV6-2 or TRBV6-3 and TRBJ2-7; weak D call: TRBD1 (5 bases). Germline values: CDR1 MNHEY, CDR2 SVGEGT. V was shortened by 5 bases and J by 6 bases, with 11 bases between the two germline ends. CDR3 size: 12 residues. The chain's CDR3 is CASSEWGLEQYF. DNA for the CDR3: TGTGCCAGCAGTGAATGGGGCCTCGAGCAGTACTTC.